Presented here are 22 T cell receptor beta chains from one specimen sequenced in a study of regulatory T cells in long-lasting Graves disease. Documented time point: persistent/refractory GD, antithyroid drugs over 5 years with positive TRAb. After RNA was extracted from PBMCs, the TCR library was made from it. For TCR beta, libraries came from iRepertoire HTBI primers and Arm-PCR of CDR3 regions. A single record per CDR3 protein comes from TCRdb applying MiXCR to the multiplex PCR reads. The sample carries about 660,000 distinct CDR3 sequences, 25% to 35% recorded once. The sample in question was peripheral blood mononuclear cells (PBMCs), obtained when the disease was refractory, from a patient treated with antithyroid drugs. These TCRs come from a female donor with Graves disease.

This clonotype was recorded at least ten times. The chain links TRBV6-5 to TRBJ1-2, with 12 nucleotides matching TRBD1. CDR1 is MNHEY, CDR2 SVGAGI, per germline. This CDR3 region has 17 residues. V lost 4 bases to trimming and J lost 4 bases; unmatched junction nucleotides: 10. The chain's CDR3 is CASSSRDRGRVTYGYTF. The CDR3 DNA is TGTGCCAGCAGTTCCCGGGACAGGGGGCGCGTAACCTATGGCTACACCTTC.

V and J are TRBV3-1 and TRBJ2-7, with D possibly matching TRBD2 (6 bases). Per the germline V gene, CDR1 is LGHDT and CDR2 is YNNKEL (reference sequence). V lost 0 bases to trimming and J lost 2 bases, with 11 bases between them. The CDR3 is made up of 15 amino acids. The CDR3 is CASSQDTSSPYEQYF. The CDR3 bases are TGTGCCAGCAGCCAAGATACTAGCTCCCCCTACGAGCAGTACTTC.

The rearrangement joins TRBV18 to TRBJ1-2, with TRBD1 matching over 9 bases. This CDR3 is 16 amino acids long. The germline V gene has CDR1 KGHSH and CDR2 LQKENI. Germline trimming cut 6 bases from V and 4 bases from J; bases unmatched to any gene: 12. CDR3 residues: CASSPDRTGEFYGYTF. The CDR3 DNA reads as TGTGCCAGCTCCCCCGATAGGACAGGGGAATTCTATGGCTACACCTTC.

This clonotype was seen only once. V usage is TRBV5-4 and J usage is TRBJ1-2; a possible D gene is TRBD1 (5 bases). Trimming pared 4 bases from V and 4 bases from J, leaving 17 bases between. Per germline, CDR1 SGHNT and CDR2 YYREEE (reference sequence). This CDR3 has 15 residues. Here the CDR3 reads CASSRPGGDLYGYTF. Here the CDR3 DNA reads TGTGCCAGCAGCAGACCCGGGGGTGATCTCTATGGCTACACCTTC.

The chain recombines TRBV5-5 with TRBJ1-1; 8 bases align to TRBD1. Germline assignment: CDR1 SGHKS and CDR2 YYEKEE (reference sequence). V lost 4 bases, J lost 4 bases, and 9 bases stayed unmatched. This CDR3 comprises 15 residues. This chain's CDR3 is CASSLETGVGTEAFF. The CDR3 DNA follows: TGTGCCAGCAGCCTAGAGACAGGGGTAGGCACTGAAGCTTTCTTT.

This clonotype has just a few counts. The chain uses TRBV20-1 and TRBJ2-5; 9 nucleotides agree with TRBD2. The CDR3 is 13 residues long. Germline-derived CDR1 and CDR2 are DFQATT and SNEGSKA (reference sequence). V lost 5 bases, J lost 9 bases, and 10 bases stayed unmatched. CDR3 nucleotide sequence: TGCAGTGCTCCTAGCGGGGCCGGTCAGGCCCAGTACTTC. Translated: CSAPSGAGQAQYF.

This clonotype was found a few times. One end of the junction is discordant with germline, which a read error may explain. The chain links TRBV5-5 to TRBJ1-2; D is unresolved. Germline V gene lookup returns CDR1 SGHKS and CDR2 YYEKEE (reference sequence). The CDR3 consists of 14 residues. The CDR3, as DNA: TGCGCCAGCAGCCTCGCCGGGACTAACTATGGCTACACCTTC. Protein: CASSLAGTNYGYTF. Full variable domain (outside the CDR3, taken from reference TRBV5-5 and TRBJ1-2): DAGVTQSPTHLIKTRGQQVTLRCSPISGHKSVSWYQQVLGQGPQFIFQYYEKEERGRGNFPDRFSARQFPNYSSELNVNALLLGDSALYLCASSLAGTNYGYTFGSGTRLTVV.

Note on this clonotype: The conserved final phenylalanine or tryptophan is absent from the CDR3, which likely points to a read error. DNA of the CDR3: TGCAGTGCTAGAGATCACAGCAATCAGCCCCAGCATTTG. This translates into CSARDHSNQPQHL. The J gene is TRBJ1-5, the V gene TRBV20-1; D ambiguous. The CDR3 length is 13 residues. Germline CDR1 reads DFQATT; CDR2 reads SNEGSKA (reference sequence). Trimming shortened V by 0 bases and J by 1 base, and 4 bases separated the two germline ends.

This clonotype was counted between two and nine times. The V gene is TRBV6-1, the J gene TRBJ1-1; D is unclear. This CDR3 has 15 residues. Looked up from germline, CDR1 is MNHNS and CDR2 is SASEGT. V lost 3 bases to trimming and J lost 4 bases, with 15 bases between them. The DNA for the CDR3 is TGTGCCAGCAGTGAGAGGAGAACGCGGCGCACTGAAGCTTTCTTT. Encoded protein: CASSERRTRRTEAFF.

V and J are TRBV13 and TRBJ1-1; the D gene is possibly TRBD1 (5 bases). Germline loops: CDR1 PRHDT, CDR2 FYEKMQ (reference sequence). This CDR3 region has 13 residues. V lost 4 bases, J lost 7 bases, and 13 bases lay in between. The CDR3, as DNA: TGTGCCAGCAGCTACCCAGGGAAGTATGAAGCTTTCTTT. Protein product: CASSYPGKYEAFF.

The CDR3 sequence: CASSPRRNTGELFF. Here the CDR3 DNA reads TGTGCCAGCTCACCTAGGAGGAACACCGGGGAGCTGTTTTTT. J is TRBJ2-2 and V is TRBV18; D call uncertain. The germline gives CDR1 KGHSH, CDR2 LQKENI. Between the trimmed V and J ends, which lost 3 bases and 1 base, there was a span of 6 bases. The CDR3 is 14 residues long.

The CDR3 region has the DNA TGTGCCAGTAGCAAGCTCACCCAGGGTTTTAATGAAAAACTGTTTTTT. Protein: CASSKLTQGFNEKLFF. This sequence joins TRBV19 and TRBJ1-4; D possibly corresponds to TRBD1 (5 bases). Germline CDR1 is LNHDA and CDR2 is SQIVND (reference sequence). The CDR3 loop spans 16 amino acids. Trimming pared 6 bases from V and 4 bases from J, leaving 18 bases between.

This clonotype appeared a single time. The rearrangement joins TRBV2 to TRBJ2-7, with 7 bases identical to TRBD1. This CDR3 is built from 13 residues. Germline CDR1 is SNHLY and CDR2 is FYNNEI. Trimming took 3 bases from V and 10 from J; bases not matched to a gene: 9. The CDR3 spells CASSEDGTARQYF. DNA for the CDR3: TGTGCCAGCAGTGAGGACGGGACAGCCCGTCAGTACTTC.

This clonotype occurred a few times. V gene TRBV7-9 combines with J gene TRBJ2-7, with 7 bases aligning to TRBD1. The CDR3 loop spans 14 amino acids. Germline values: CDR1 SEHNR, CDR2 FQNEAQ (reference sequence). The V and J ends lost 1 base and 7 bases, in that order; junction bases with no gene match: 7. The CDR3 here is CASSLGIGQEEQYF. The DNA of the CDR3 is TGTGCCAGCAGCTTAGGAATCGGACAGGAGGAGCAGTACTTC.

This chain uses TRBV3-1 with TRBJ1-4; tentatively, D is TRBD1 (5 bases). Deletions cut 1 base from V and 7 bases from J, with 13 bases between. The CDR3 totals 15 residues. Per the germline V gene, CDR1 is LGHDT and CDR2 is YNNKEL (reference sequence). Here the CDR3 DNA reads TGTGCCAGCAGCCAAGTGAGACAGCTCACTGAAAAACTGTTTTTT. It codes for CASSQVRQLTEKLFF.

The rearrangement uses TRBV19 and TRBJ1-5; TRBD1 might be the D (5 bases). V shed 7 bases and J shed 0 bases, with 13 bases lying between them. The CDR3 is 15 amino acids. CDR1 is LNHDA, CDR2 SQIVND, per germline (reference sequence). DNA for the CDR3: TGTGCCAGTAAAGACGCGGGGGTTAGCAATCAGCCCCAGCATTTT. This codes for CASKDAGVSNQPQHF. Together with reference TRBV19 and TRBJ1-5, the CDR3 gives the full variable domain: DGGITQSPKYLFRKEGQNVTLSCEQNLNHDAMYWYRQDPGQGLRLIYYSQIVNDFQKGDIAEGYSVSREKKESFPLTVTSAQKNPTAFYLCASKDAGVSNQPQHFGDGTRLSIL.

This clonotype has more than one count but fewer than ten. The CDR3 DNA follows: TGTGCCAGCAGTTCTAGGGGCAGGGGCGATCAGCCCCAGCATTTT. Translation gives CASSSRGRGDQPQHF. The chain joins TRBV27 to TRBJ1-5; TRBD1 might be the D (6 bases). Germline values: CDR1 MNHEY, CDR2 SMNVEV (reference sequence). The CDR3 runs 15 residues. V lost 4 bases and J 5 bases, leaving 15 bases between the germline ends.

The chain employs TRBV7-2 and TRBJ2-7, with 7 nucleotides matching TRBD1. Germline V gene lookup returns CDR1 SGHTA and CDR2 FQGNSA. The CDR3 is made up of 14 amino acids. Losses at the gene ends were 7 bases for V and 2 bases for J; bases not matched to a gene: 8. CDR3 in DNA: TGTGCCAGCAACGACAGACAGGGAACCTACGAGCAGTACTTC. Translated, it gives CASNDRQGTYEQYF.

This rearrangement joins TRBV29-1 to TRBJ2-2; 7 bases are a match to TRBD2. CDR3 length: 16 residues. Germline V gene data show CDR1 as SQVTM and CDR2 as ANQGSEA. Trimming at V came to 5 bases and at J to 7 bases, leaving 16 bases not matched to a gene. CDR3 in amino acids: CSVFSSGGRTVGELFF. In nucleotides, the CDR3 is TGCAGCGTTTTCTCTTCGGGCGGGAGAACGGTCGGGGAGCTGTTTTTT.

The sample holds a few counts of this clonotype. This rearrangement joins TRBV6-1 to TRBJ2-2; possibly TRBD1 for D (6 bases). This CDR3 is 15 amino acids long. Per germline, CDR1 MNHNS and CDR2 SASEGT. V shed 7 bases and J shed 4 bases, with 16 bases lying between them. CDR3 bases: TGTGCCAGCAATCGACAGGCGTCATCCACCGGGGAGCTGTTTTTT. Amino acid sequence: CASNRQASSTGELFF.

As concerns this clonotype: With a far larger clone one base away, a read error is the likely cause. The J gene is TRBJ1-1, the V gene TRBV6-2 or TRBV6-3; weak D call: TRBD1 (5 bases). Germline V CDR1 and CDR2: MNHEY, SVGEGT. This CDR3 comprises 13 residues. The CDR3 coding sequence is TGTACCAGCACCTACGGCGGGGGAACTGAAGCTTTCTTT. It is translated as CTSTYGGGTEAFF.

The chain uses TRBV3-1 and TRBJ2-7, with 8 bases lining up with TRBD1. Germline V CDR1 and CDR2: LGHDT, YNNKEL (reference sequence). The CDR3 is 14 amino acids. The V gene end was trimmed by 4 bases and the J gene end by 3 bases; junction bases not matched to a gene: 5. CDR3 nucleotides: TGTGCCAGCAGCCTACAGGGGGGAGGCTACGAGCAGTACTTC. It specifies CASSLQGGGYEQYF.